This TCR beta chain was sequenced in a study of Ad26.COV2.S vaccination and SARS-CoV-2 variants. Study context: Ad26.COV2.S given intramuscularly, once or twice 56 days apart.

Findings and limits, study-wide: Vaccinated and placebo-treated recipients had similar non-spike TCR breadth.

Profiled with immunoSEQ multiplex PCR; TCRdb holds only in-frame clones, not every one. The repertoire holds roughly 330,000 clones, 85% to 90% seen once, with roughly 6% in the top ten. This sample's treatment: around 19 received Ad26.COV2.S at low or high dose, single or two shots; a few received placebo; per-sample allocation not given. Each sample was drawn 63 days after the first injection (of vaccine or placebo). Worth noting for this clone: Antigen: not known.

Sequenced material: peripheral blood, taken in a trial of Ad26.COV2.S vaccine versus placebo. The receptor was isolated from a person aged 18-60 years who received the Ad26.COV2.S COVID-19 vaccine or a placebo.

CDR3: CASRRGGSGANVLTF. CDR3 nucleotide sequence: TGTGCCAGCAGGAGGGGAGGGTCTGGGGCCAACGTCCTGACTTTC. The chain couples TRBV6-5 to TRBJ2-6, with 7 bases matching TRBD2. Trimming at V came to 6 bases and at J to 1 base, leaving 3 bases not matched to a gene. The V gene's germline CDR1 is MNHEY and CDR2 SVGAGI. The CDR3 sequence is 15 residues long.